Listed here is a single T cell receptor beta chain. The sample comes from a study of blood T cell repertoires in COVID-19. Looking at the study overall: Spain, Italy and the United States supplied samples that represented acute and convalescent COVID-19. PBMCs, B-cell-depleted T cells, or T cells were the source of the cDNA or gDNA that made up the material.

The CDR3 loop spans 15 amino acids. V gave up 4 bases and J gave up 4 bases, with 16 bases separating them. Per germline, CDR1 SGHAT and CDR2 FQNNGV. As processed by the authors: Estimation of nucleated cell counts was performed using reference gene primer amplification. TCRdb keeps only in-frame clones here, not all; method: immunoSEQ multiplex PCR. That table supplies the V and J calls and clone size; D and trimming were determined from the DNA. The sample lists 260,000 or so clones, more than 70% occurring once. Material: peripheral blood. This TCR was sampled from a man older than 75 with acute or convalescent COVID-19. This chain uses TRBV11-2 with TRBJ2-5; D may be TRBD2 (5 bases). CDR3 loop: CASSSFGWAGETQYF. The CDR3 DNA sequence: TGTGCCAGCAGCTCCTTTGGGTGGGCGGGAGAGACCCAGTACTTC. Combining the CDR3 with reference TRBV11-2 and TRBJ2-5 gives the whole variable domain EAGVAQSPRYKIIEKRQSVAFWCNPISGHATLYWYQQILGQGPKLLIQFQNNGVVDDSQLPKDRFSAERLKGVDSTLKIQPAKLEDSAVYLCASSSFGWAGETQYFGPGTRLLVL.